Described below is a single TCR beta chain sequence and its context. This sample is drawn from a study of OX40 agonist ivuxolimab in advanced cancers. Sequencing used immunoSEQ multiplex PCR; TCRdb keeps in-frame clones, though not all of them. Seen here are about 78,000 clones, 70% to 85% observed once, and the top ten hold over 0.4%. V was clipped by 2 bases and J by 4 bases, with 19 bases between them. In germline, CDR1 is SGDLS, CDR2 YYNGEE. CDR3 size: 16 residues. This clonotype originated in an adult with an advanced solid tumor such as melanoma, head and neck, liver or kidney cancer. This sample comprised CD4+ or CD8+ T cells sorted from blood, obtained in a trial of the OX40 agonist ivuxolimab. The J gene is TRBJ2-7, the V gene TRBV9; D is perhaps TRBD1 (6 bases). In DNA, the CDR3 is TGTGCCAGCAGCGTGGGCACAGGGAAATCGGTGTACGAGCAGTACTTC. Its translation is CASSVGTGKSVYEQYF.